The clone carrying this T cell receptor beta chain came up once. TCRdb re-analysed the 5' RACE reads in MiXCR, keeping a single row per CDR3 protein. The sample lists around 110,000 distinct CDR3 sequences, 12% occurring once. The entry originates in a study of spatial heterogeneity in lung cancer. Study details: Follow-up PBMC samples were sequenced when available, at a median of approximately 23 months after resection.

CDR3 length: 16 amino acids. Per germline, CDR1 SGHRS and CDR2 YFSETQ. V lost 0 bases and J 6 bases, leaving 16 bases between the germline ends. Time point noted: blood at routine non-recurrence follow-up after resection. Whole RNA came from tumor, nontumor lung or frozen PBMC and was sequenced without being sorted. The receptor was isolated from a male donor with early-stage non-small cell lung cancer. The chain links TRBV5-1 to TRBJ2-1; TRBD1 might be the D (6 bases). Material: PBMCs, obtained at follow-up. CDR3 region: CASSLAQGSLSNEQFF. The CDR3, as DNA: TGCGCCAGCAGCTTGGCCCAGGGGAGCTTAAGCAATGAGCAGTTCTTC.